This T cell receptor beta chain appears in the sequencing data of a study of beta chain features in type 1 diabetes. Notes on the study in general: Shorter TCRB CDR3s, moderately but significantly so, marked every one of the four CD4+ subsets in Type 1 diabetes patients. It was among patients, rather than healthy donors, that naive, central memory and Treg TCRB repertoires appeared more similar. At VDJ recombination sites, type 1 diabetes patients had fewer insertions and more deleted nucleotides. Reads derived from cDNA could over-represent cells showing high TCR expression.

Sequenced material consisted of expressed TCRB transcripts (all of the isolated RNA was reverse transcribed). This table comes from immunoSEQ multiplex PCR, and its TCRdb copy is limited to in-frame clones, with some not included. Here the sample spans roughly 500,000 clones, around 10% being singletons. This clone has more than one count but fewer than ten. Its antigen is unidentified. Material: naive CD4+ T cells from blood. The receptor was isolated from a woman aged 18-29 years in good health.

CDR3 DNA sequence: TGCGCCAGCAGCCAAGAAGGTCTAGCGGGATACACAGATACGCAGTATTTT. It specifies CASSQEGLAGYTDTQYF. V gene TRBV4-3 combines with J gene TRBJ2-3; TRBD2 matches 9 bases. Germline loops: CDR1 LGHNA, CDR2 YSLEER. With V trimmed by 0 bases and J by 2 bases, 6 bases remained unmatched. CDR3 size: 17 residues.